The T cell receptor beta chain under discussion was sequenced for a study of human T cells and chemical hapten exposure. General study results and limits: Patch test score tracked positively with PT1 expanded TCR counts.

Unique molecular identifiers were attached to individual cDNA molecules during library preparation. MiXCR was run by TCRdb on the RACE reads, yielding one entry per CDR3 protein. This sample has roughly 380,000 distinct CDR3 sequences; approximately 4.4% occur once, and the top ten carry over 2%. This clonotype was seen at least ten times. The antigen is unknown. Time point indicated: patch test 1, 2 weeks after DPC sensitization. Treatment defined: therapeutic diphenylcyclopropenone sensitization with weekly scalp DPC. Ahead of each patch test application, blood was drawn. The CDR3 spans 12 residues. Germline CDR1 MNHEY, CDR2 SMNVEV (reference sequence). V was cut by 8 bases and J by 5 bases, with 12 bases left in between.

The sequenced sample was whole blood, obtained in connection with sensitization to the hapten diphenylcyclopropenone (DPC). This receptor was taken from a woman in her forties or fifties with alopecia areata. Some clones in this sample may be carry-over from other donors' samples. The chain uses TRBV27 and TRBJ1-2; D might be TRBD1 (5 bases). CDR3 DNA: TGTGCCAGCTGGGGGGGTGGGTATGGCTACACCTTC. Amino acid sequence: CASWGGGYGYTF.